This is a list of T cell receptor beta chains from one sample in a study of T cell changes during pregnancy in multiple sclerosis. Sequenced by immunoSEQ multiplex PCR; TCRdb stores in-frame clones only, minus some. This sample carries around 50,000 clones, around nine tenths of them seen once, and the ten largest clones take approximately 5%. The sequencing sample was made of peripheral blood from another person, used as feeder cells. The receptors originated from a human donor whose cells served as feeder cells for cultures in a pregnancy study. Both conserved end residues are part of each CDR3. Fields, in order: D gene, V gene, CDR3 length, clone size, J gene, CDR3 protein, CDR3 DNA. The D gene is left open where the match is weak. Size values are once, few and many counts, or a class for expanded clones, and some rows have none.

d_gene: NA
v_gene: TRBV4-3
len: 16
abundance: NA
j_gene: TRBJ2-2
CDR3aa: CASSQDRGLGDGELFF
CDR3nt: TGCGCCAGCAGCCAAGACAGGGGCTTGGGGGACGGGGAGCTGTTTTTT

d_gene: NA
v_gene: TRBV7-2
len: 12
abundance: NA
j_gene: TRBJ1-5
CDR3aa: CASSVLNQPQHF
CDR3nt: TGTGCCAGCAGCGTTTTAAATCAGCCCCAGCATTTT

d_gene: TRBD2
v_gene: TRBV5-1
len: 16
abundance: once
j_gene: TRBJ2-7
CDR3aa: CASSLVGSGISYEQYF
CDR3nt: TGCGCCAGCAGCTTGGTAGGCAGCGGGATCTCCTACGAGCAGTACTTC

d_gene: NA
v_gene: TRBV6-6
len: 12
abundance: NA
j_gene: TRBJ2-7
CDR3aa: CASSQQGYEQYF
CDR3nt: TGTGCCAGCAGTCAACAGGGATACGAGCAGTACTTC

d_gene: TRBD1
v_gene: TRBV19
len: 13
abundance: NA
j_gene: TRBJ2-7
CDR3aa: CATRRTGTYEQYF
CDR3nt: TGTGCCACTAGAAGGACAGGGACCTACGAGCAGTACTTC

d_gene: NA
v_gene: TRBV5-5
len: 13
abundance: once
j_gene: TRBJ1-5
CDR3aa: CASSLDTVQPQHF
CDR3nt: TGTGCCAGCAGCTTGGATACGGTTCAGCCCCAGCATTTT

d_gene: NA
v_gene: TRBV7-2
len: 13
abundance: NA
j_gene: TRBJ1-5
CDR3aa: CASSVRGNQPQHF
CDR3nt: TGTGCCAGCAGCGTTCGGGGGAATCAGCCCCAGCATTTT

d_gene: TRBD1
v_gene: TRBV19
len: 16
abundance: NA
j_gene: TRBJ1-3
CDR3aa: CASSIQGGYSGNTIYF
CDR3nt: TGTGCCAGTAGTATACAAGGGGGCTACTCTGGAAACACCATATATTTT

d_gene: NA
v_gene: TRBV5-4
len: 11
abundance: NA
j_gene: TRBJ2-7
CDR3aa: CASSTEGEQYF
CDR3nt: TGTGCCAGCAGCACAGAAGGGGAGCAGTACTTC

d_gene: NA
v_gene: TRBV9
len: 14
abundance: NA
j_gene: TRBJ2-3
CDR3aa: CASSVIAGTDTQYF
CDR3nt: TGTGCCAGCAGCGTAATAGCGGGCACAGATACGCAGTATTTT

d_gene: TRBD1
v_gene: TRBV7-2
len: 15
abundance: NA
j_gene: TRBJ2-7
CDR3aa: CASRRTGVRHYEQYF
CDR3nt: TGTGCCAGCAGGCGGACAGGGGTTCGGCACTACGAGCAGTACTTC

d_gene: NA
v_gene: TRBV7-2
len: 16
abundance: once
j_gene: TRBJ2-3
CDR3aa: CASSSRGSGVTDTQYF
CDR3nt: TGTGCCAGCAGCTCCCGGGGTTCGGGGGTGACAGATACGCAGTATTTT

d_gene: NA
v_gene: TRBV2
len: 14
abundance: NA
j_gene: TRBJ2-5
CDR3aa: CASSDGRNQETQYF
CDR3nt: TGTGCCAGCAGTGACGGCAGGAACCAAGAGACCCAGTACTTC

d_gene: NA
v_gene: TRBV6-5
len: 13
abundance: NA
j_gene: TRBJ2-2
CDR3aa: CASSFQDTGELFF
CDR3nt: TGTGCCAGCAGTTTCCAGGACACCGGGGAGCTGTTTTTT

d_gene: NA
v_gene: TRBV5-4
len: 12
abundance: NA
j_gene: TRBJ2-1
CDR3aa: CASSVYPNTEFF
CDR3nt: TGTGCCAGCAGCGTTTATCCTAATACCGAGTTCTTC

d_gene: NA
v_gene: TRBV7-2
len: 14
abundance: NA
j_gene: TRBJ2-3
CDR3aa: CASSLGHYTDTQYF
CDR3nt: TGTGCCAGCAGCCTGGGACACTACACAGATACGCAGTATTTT

d_gene: TRBD2
v_gene: TRBV9
len: 15
abundance: NA
j_gene: TRBJ2-1
CDR3aa: CASSVVSGSPNEQFF
CDR3nt: TGTGCCAGCAGCGTAGTAAGCGGGAGCCCCAATGAGCAGTTCTTC